This T cell receptor (beta chain) was sequenced during a study of blood T cell repertoires in COVID-19. Study details: COVID-19 samples from acute and convalescent phases originated in the United States, Italy and Spain. Sources were T cells, B-cell-depleted T cells, or PBMCs; the material itself was cDNA or gDNA.

In the source study's methods: Estimation of nucleated cell counts relied on the amplification of reference gene primers. Clones were sequenced by immunoSEQ multiplex PCR, and TCRdb holds only the in-frame ones, with some missing. The DNA gave D and trimming, while V, J and clone size come from that table. This table has about 90,000 clones, over 75% appearing once. This CDR3 comprises 16 residues. CDR1 and CDR2 (germline): SGHTA, FQGTGA. Trimming pared 6 bases from V and 2 bases from J, leaving 18 bases between. The material sequenced was peripheral blood. The source of this sequence is a human donor in a cohort sampled during active COVID-19. The chain carries TRBV7-3 and TRBJ2-3, with unresolved D. CDR3 nucleotide sequence: TGTGCCAGCAGTCTTATAGGCGGCAGCCTCACAGATACGCAGTATTTT. This gives the protein CASSLIGGSLTDTQYF.